This TCR beta chain was obtained from a study of cytomegalovirus exposure and HLA in healthy donors. Sequencing was performed with immunoSEQ multiplex PCR; in TCRdb, only in-frame clones are kept and a portion is missing. The sample gives some 250,000 clones, 90% of which show up once; under 0.4% is in the top ten. The CDR3 contains 15 residues. With V trimmed by 7 bases and J by 8 bases, 12 bases remained unmatched. Germline CDR1 is SNHLY and CDR2 is FYNNEI. Study-wide findings and caveats: It was found in a later analysis that first-cohort TCR clusters tended to co-occur in the 120 validation repertoires. It was reported that the classifier diagnosed cytomegalovirus status with high specificity and sensitivity in both the original and validation cohorts. TCR beta chains numbering more than 150 were designated cytomegalovirus-associated.

Remarks on this clone: No antigen is known for it.

The specimen sequenced was PBMCs. This clonotype was sampled from a woman aged 18 to 35 in good health and CMV-seronegative. The J gene is TRBJ1-4, the V gene TRBV2; 8 nucleotides align to TRBD1. The DNA for the CDR3 is TGTGCCAGCACCCCAGAAGACAGGGGAGGAGAAAAACTGTTTTTT. It is translated as CASTPEDRGGEKLFF.